This note documents a single TCR beta chain sequence. The antigen is not known. Lysates of CMV-infected fibroblasts at around 9.9 ug/mL stimulated these cells. CD40L-negative CD69-negative CD45RO-high memory CD4+ T cells were sorted as populations depleted of antigen-responding cells. CD8-depleted PBMCs were stimulated about 17 hours with anti-CD28/CD49d costimulation, CD40-blocking antibody and enfuvirtide. The sample originates from a study of persistence of HIV-infected CD4 T cells. About the study: CD4+ T cells responding to CMV or HIV-1 Gag were isolated. Study-wide results and caveats: Degenerate expanded CDR3beta sequences were enriched among CMV- and Gag-responding cells.

The CDR3 has 15 residues. Trimming left V 6 bases short and J 0 bases short, with 15 bases between. CDR1 is MNHEY, CDR2 SVGAGI, per germline. Sequencing used immunoSEQ version 4 in survey mode. Template was genomic DNA at 8 to 10 ng/uL, with up to about 1 ug used per sample. The protocol was immunoSEQ multiplex PCR, while the TCRdb copy is restricted to in-frame clones and leaves out a portion. The sample has 25,000 to 35,000 clones; approximately 85% are singletons. The sequencing used CD4+ T cells sorted from PBMCs after 18-hour stimulation, collected from a patient who received antiretroviral therapy. This TCR was sampled from an adult man with HIV who was CMV-seropositive. V is TRBV6-5 and J is TRBJ2-7, with D maybe TRBD2 (5 bases). The CDR3 sequence: CASRALAGGSYEQYF. The CDR3 DNA follows: TGTGCCAGCAGGGCCCTGGCAGGAGGCTCCTACGAGCAGTACTTC.